This T cell receptor (beta chain) was found in a study of T cell changes during pregnancy in multiple sclerosis. The V and J ends lost 0 bases and 5 bases respectively, with 13 bases between them. The CDR3 is 15 residues long. Germline V gene data show CDR1 as LGHNT and CDR2 as FRNRAP. The assay was immunoSEQ multiplex PCR, and TCRdb's table has in-frame clones only and misses some. This repertoire shows approximately 70,000 clones, under 95% found once; its top ten account for more than 1.1%. Sequenced here: peripheral blood, sampled after pregnancy. This chain connects TRBV12-5 to TRBJ1-1, with a possible D match to TRBD1 (5 bases). The clonotype was recovered from a female donor with multiple sclerosis, enrolled in a pregnancy study. Here the CDR3 reads CASGLVQGRKTEAFF. The CDR3 DNA follows: TGTGCTAGTGGTTTGGTCCAGGGTAGAAAAACTGAAGCTTTCTTT. The full variable domain, in which reference TRBV12-5 and TRBJ1-1 provide the parts outside the CDR3, is DARVTQTPRHKVTEMGQEVTMRCQPILGHNTVFWYRQTMMQGLELLAYFRNRAPLDDSGMPKDRFSAEMPDATLATLKIQPSEPRDSAVYFCASGLVQGRKTEAFFGQGTRLTVV.